Given below is one TCR beta chain in context. The data are from a study of shared clonotypes between healthy human individuals. TCRdb's copy holds only in-frame clones and misses some; the assay was immunoSEQ multiplex PCR. Here the sample spans a few million clones, more than 85% being singletons. V was shortened by 2 bases and J by 3 bases, with 7 bases between the two germline ends. The CDR3 is made up of 14 amino acids. Germline CDR1 reads SGHTA; CDR2 reads FQGNSA. The chain combines TRBV7-2 with TRBJ2-2; D not resolved. This TCR came from a man aged 18 to 30 in good health. Some clones in this sample may be carry-over from other donors' samples. Sequencing input: naive CD4+ T cells from PBMCs. Subset defined: CD45RA+ positively selected. CDR3 DNA: TGTGCCAGCAGCTTAACTTCTGACACCGGGGAGCTGTTTTTT. Its translation: CASSLTSDTGELFF.